These T cell receptor beta chains were read from a single sample in a study of tumor-infiltrating lymphocytes in primary liver carcinoma. TCRdb re-analysed the multiplex PCR reads in MiXCR, keeping a single row per CDR3 protein. This table holds about 300,000 distinct CDR3 sequences, 65% found once. Sequenced material: peripheral blood. The receptors were sampled from a man aged 35-49 years with primary liver carcinoma and hepatitis B virus infection. Both conserved end residues are part of each CDR3. Fields, in order: D gene, V gene, clone size, CDR3 length, J gene, CDR3 protein, CDR3 DNA. The D gene is left open where the match is weak. Size tells how often a clone was seen (once, few, many) or the class of an expanded clone, and some rows leave it out.

>TRBD2|TRBV11-1|many|16|TRBJ2-5
CASSFTSGTSQETQYF
TGTGCCAGCAGCTTCACTAGCGGGACATCTCAAGAGACCCAGTACTTC
>NA|TRBV5-1|NA|17|TRBJ2-3
CASSLPEVGVIADTQYF
TGCGCCAGCAGCTTACCCGAGGTGGGGGTGATCGCAGATACACAGTATTTT
>TRBD2|TRBV4-1|NA|15|TRBJ2-5
CASSQGAGPQETQYF
TGCGCCAGCAGCCAAGGAGCGGGGCCCCAAGAGACCCAGTACTTC
>NA|TRBV4-3|many|14|TRBJ2-6
CASSRNSGANVLTF
TGTGCCAGCAGCCGGAACTCTGGGGCCAACGTCCTGACTTTC
>NA|TRBV30|few|13|TRBJ2-7
CAWRMGLAYEQYF
TGTGCCTGGAGGATGGGTCTAGCCTACGAGCAGTACTTC
>TRBD1|TRBV28|few|13|TRBJ2-5
CASSPGGRETQYF
TGTGCCAGCAGTCCAGGGGGCCGGGAGACCCAGTACTTC
>NA|TRBV29-1|many|13|TRBJ1-1
CSAWTAMNTEAFF
TGCAGCGCCTGGACAGCCATGAACACTGAAGCTTTCTTT
>TRBD1|TRBV28|NA|14|TRBJ1-1
CVSRGQGGNTEAFF
TGTGTCAGCAGAGGACAGGGGGGGAACACTGAAGCTTTCTTT
>NA|TRBV4-3|NA|14|TRBJ2-5
CASSREERAESQYF
TGTGCCAGCAGCCGAGAGGAGCGGGCGGAGAGCCAGTACTTC
>TRBD2|TRBV12-3/TRBV12-4|NA|16|TRBJ2-3
CASRLAGASVTGTQYF
TGTGCCAGCAGACTGGCGGGAGCGAGCGTCACAGGTACGCAGTATTTT
>NA|TRBV7-9|few|14|TRBJ1-1
CASSLASQNTEAFF
TGTGCCAGCAGCTTAGCATCCCAGAACACTGAAGCTTTCTTT
>NA|TRBV5-4|NA|14|TRBJ2-5
CASSLQDPGETQYF
TGTGCCAGCAGCTTACAGGATCCTGGGGAGACCCAGTACTTC
>TRBD1|TRBV7-3|few|19|TRBJ1-5
CASRIRTGGIPESNQPQHF
TGTGCCAGCAGGATACGGACAGGGGGCATACCTGAAAGCAATCAGCCCCAGCATTTT
>TRBD2|TRBV7-8|many|16|TRBJ2-2
CASSSLAGGLTGELFF
TGTGCCAGCAGCTCGCTAGCGGGAGGTCTCACCGGGGAGCTGTTTTTT
>NA|TRBV5-4|NA|15|TRBJ2-1
CASSPGAAAYNGQFF
TGTGCCAGCAGCCCCGGGGCGGCCGCCTACAATGGGCAGTTCTTC
>NA|TRBV24-1|few|11|TRBJ2-3
CATSLSDTQYF
TGTGCCACCAGTCTCTCAGATACGCAGTATTTT
>TRBD1|TRBV30|few|16|TRBJ1-1
CAWGNSHRGRHTEAFF
TGTGCCTGGGGCAACTCCCACAGGGGAAGACACACTGAAGCTTTCTTT
>TRBD2|TRBV11-2|many|18|TRBJ2-1
CASSLGGTSGGSYNEQFF
TGTGCCAGCAGCTTAGGGGGGACTAGCGGGGGCTCCTACAATGAGCAGTTCTTC
>TRBD1|TRBV29-1|NA|12|TRBJ1-2
CSVRDRSYVYTF
TGCAGCGTAAGGGACAGGAGTTATGTCTACACCTTC
>NA|TRBV5-1|NA|14|TRBJ2-2
CASSLGPSAGELFF
TGCGCCAGCAGCTTGGGCCCGAGCGCCGGGGAGCTGTTTTTT
>NA|TRBV6-2/TRBV6-3|NA|14|TRBJ2-3
CASTLSLIADTQYF
TGTGCCAGCACCCTTAGCCTAATTGCAGATACGCAGTATTTT
>TRBD2|TRBV28|NA|14|TRBJ2-1
CASRDGGSRNEQFF
TGTGCCAGCAGGGATGGCGGGAGTCGCAATGAGCAGTTCTTC
>TRBD1|TRBV5-4|few|16|TRBJ1-4
CASSLGDRGFDEKLFF
TGTGCCAGCAGCTTGGGCGACAGGGGATTTGATGAAAAACTGTTTTTT
>TRBD1|TRBV5-5|NA|15|TRBJ2-3
CASRRDRGFTDTQYF
TGTGCCAGCAGACGGGACAGAGGCTTCACAGATACGCAGTATTTT
>NA|TRBV7-8|NA|14|TRBJ2-7
CASSFGTPVGEQYF
TGTGCCAGCAGCTTCGGGACACCAGTGGGTGAGCAGTACTTC
>NA|TRBV6-6|few|13|TRBJ2-3
CANSYSRADTQYF
TGTGCCAACAGTTACTCACGGGCAGATACGCAGTATTTT
>TRBD2|TRBV11-2|few|15|TRBJ2-2
CASRQLAGYAGELFF
TGTGCCAGCAGGCAACTAGCGGGATACGCCGGGGAGCTGTTTTTT
>NA|TRBV6-6|few|13|TRBJ2-7
CASQQGEAYEQYF
TGTGCCAGCCAGCAAGGGGAAGCCTACGAGCAGTACTTC
>NA|TRBV6-1|NA|15|TRBJ1-2
CTSVEAGGDNYGYTF
TGTACCAGCGTCGAGGCGGGGGGCGATAACTATGGCTACACCTTC
>NA|TRBV29-1|many|13|TRBJ1-5
CSAQAGEGQPQHF
TGCAGCGCGCAGGCAGGGGAAGGCCAGCCCCAGCATTTT
>NA|TRBV6-5|NA|14|TRBJ2-2
CASSYSGNTRELFF
TGTGCCAGCAGTTATTCAGGGAATACCAGGGAGCTGTTTTTT
>NA|TRBV5-6|NA|15|TRBJ2-6
CASSFMSAGAKVLTF
TGTGCCAGCAGCTTTATGTCCGCCGGGGCCAAAGTCCTGACTTTC
>TRBD1|TRBV24-1|NA|14|TRBJ2-5
CAIRGQGGQETQYF
TGTGCCATTCGGGGACAGGGCGGCCAAGAGACCCAGTACTTC
>NA|TRBV11-1|NA|15|TRBJ2-1
CASINSSSSYNEQFF
TGTGCCAGCATCAACTCCAGCTCATCCTACAATGAGCAGTTCTTC
>NA|TRBV5-5|few|15|TRBJ1-1
CASSAGRGPNTEAFF
TGTGCCAGCAGCGCGGGACGGGGACCGAACACTGAAGCTTTCTTT
>TRBD1|TRBV28|NA|15|TRBJ1-1
CASSLLGQMNTEALF
TGTGCCAGCAGTTTACTGGGACAGATGAACACTGAAGCTCTCTTT
>NA|TRBV5-1|NA|14|TRBJ2-3
CASRGGVSTDTQYF
TGCGCCAGCAGGGGCGGGGTGAGCACAGATACGCAGTATTTT
>NA|TRBV5-1|NA|13|TRBJ2-5
CASSGQIEETQYF
TGCGCCAGCAGCGGCCAGATAGAAGAGACCCAGTACTTC
>NA|TRBV6-1|NA|14|TRBJ1-6
CASRATRVGSPLHF
TGTGCCAGCAGAGCGACCAGGGTGGGTTCACCCCTCCACTTT
>TRBD2|TRBV20-1|NA|13|TRBJ2-1
CSARAGNEFEQFF
TGTAGTGCTAGAGCGGGGAATGAATTTGAGCAGTTCTTC
>NA|TRBV7-9|NA|13|TRBJ2-5
CASSSRHDETQYF
TGTGCCAGCAGCTCGAGACACGATGAGACCCAGTACTTC
>NA|TRBV6-2/TRBV6-3|many|16|TRBJ2-1
CASSALGGSSYNEQFF
TGTGCCAGCAGTGCCCTTGGCGGCAGCTCCTACAATGAGCAGTTCTTC
>NA|TRBV25-1|NA|15|TRBJ1-5
CASSDPGQGDQPQHF
TGTGCCAGCAGTGACCCGGGACAAGGTGATCAGCCCCAGCATTTT
>NA|TRBV14|many|12|TRBJ1-1
CASVPMNTEAFF
TGTGCCAGCGTGCCCATGAACACTGAAGCTTTCTTT
>TRBD2|TRBV7-9|NA|13|TRBJ2-1
CASPLGLEREQFF
TGTGCCAGCCCTCTGGGACTAGAACGTGAGCAGTTCTTC
>NA|TRBV11-2|NA|15|TRBJ2-7
CASSLCTGPFYEQYF
TGTGCCAGCAGCCTATGTACAGGGCCCTTCTACGAGCAGTACTTC
>NA|TRBV7-9|NA|14|TRBJ2-2
CASSRPVNTGELFF
TGTGCCAGCAGCCGACCTGTGAACACCGGGGAGCTGTTTTTT
>TRBD2|TRBV7-6|NA|14|TRBJ2-1
CASSLAGGFNVQFF
TGTGCCAGCAGCCTAGCGGGAGGTTTCAATGTGCAGTTCTTC
>NA|TRBV5-4|few|14|TRBJ2-3
CASSNYGGADTQYF
TGTGCCAGCAGCAATTATGGCGGGGCAGATACGCAGTATTTT
>NA|TRBV29-1|many|14|TRBJ2-4
CSVEVRGSKNIQYF
TGCAGCGTTGAGGTGCGGGGCTCCAAAAACATTCAGTACTTC
>NA|TRBV12-3/TRBV12-4|NA|15|TRBJ2-1
CANSLVSGRVNEQFF
TGTGCCAACAGTTTAGTCAGTGGGAGAGTGAATGAGCAGTTCTTC
>NA|TRBV6-5|NA|15|TRBJ2-7
CASRQQGTRGYEQHF
TGTGCCAGCAGGCAACAGGGAACAAGAGGCTACGAGCAGCACTTC